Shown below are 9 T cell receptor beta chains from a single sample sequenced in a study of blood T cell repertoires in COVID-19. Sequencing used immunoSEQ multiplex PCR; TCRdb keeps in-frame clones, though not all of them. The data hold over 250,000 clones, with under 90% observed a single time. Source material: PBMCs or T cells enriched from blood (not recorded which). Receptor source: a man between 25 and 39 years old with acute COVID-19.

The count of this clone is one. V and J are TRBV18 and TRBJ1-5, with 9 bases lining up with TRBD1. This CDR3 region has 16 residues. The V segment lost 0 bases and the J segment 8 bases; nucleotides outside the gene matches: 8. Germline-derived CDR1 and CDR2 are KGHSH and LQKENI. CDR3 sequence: CASSPPGQGYLEPQHF. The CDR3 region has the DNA TGTGCCAGCTCACCACCGGGACAGGGCTACCTTGAGCCCCAGCATTTT.

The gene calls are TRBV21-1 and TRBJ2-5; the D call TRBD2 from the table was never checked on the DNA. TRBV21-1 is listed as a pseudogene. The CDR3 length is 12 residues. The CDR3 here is CASSERKETQYF. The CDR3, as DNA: TGTGCCAGCAGTGAGCGGAAAGAGACCCAGTACTTC.

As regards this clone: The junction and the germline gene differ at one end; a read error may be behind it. This CDR3 is CASSEGLTSGDF. For the CDR3, the DNA is TGTGCCAGCAGTGAAGGGCTGACCTCCGGGGACTTC. The chain uses TRBV2 and TRBJ1-2; no clear D gene. The CDR3 runs to 12 residues. Per germline, CDR1 SNHLY and CDR2 FYNNEI.

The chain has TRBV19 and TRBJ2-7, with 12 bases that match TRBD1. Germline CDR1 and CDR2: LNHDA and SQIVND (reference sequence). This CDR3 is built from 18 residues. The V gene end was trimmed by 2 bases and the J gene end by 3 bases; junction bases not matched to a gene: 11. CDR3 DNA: TGTGCCAGTAGTATATTAGGGACAGGGGGCGCAAGGTTCTACGAGCAGTACGTC. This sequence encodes CASSILGTGGARFYEQYV.

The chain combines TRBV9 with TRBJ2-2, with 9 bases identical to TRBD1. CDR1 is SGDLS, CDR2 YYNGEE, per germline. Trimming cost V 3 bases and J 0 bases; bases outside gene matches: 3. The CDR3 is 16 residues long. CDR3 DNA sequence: TGTGCCAGCAGCGACCGACAGGGGGCGAACACCGGGGAGCTGTTTTTT. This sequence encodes CASSDRQGANTGELFF.

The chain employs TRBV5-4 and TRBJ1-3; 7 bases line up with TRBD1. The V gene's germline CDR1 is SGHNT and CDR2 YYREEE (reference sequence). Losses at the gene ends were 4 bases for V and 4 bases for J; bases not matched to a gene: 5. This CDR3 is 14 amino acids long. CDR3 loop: CASSPRGAGNTIYF. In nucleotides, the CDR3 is TGTGCCAGCAGCCCCAGGGGGGCCGGAAACACCATATATTTT. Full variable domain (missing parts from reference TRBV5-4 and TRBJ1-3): ETGVTQSPTHLIKTRGQQVTLRCSSQSGHNTVSWYQQALGQGPQFIFQYYREEENGRGNFPPRFSGLQFPNYSSELNVNALELDDSALYLCASSPRGAGNTIYFGEGSWLTVV.

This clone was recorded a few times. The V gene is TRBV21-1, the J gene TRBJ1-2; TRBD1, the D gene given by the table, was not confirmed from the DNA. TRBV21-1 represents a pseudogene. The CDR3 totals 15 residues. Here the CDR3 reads CASSKEDRGRDGYTF. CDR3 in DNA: TGTGCCAGCAGCAAAGAGGACAGGGGGCGAGATGGCTACACCTTC.

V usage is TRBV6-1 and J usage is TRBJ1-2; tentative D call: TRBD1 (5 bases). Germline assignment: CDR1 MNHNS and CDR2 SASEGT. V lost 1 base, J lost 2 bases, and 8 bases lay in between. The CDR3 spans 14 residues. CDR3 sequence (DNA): TGTGCCAGCAGTGAAGTGGGGGGGAACTATGGCTACACCTTC. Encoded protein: CASSEVGGNYGYTF.

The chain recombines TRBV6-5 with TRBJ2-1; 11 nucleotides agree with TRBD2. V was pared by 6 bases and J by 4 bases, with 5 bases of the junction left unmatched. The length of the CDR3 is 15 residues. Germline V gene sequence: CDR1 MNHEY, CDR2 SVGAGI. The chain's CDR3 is CASRERLAGYNEQFF. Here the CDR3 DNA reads TGTGCCAGCAGAGAGAGACTAGCGGGGTACAATGAGCAGTTCTTC.